These T cell receptor beta chains were read from a single sample in a study of cytomegalovirus exposure and HLA in healthy donors. Profiling relied on immunoSEQ multiplex PCR, and the TCRdb table lists in-frame clones only, not all of them. Of just over 60,000 clones in the sample, about 89% were seen once. Sequencing was done on a sample of PBMCs. Source of these receptors: a man younger than 30 in good health and CMV-seronegative. CDR3s include the opening cysteine and the closing phenylalanine or tryptophan. Each record gives: J gene, D gene, V gene, clone size, CDR3 DNA, CDR3 protein. The D gene is left open where the match is weak. Rows may omit the clone size; those that give it use once, few, many or a size class.

>TRBJ2-7|TRBD1|TRBV11-2|-
TGTGCCAGCAGCAAACTAGGACAGGGGAGGTCCTACGAGCAGTACTTC
CASSKLGQGRSYEQYF
>TRBJ2-7|TRBD1|TRBV2|-
TGTGCCAGCAGGGACAGGGGGACCTACGAGCAGTACTTC
CASRDRGTYEQYF
>TRBJ1-1|-|TRBV7-8|-
TGTGCCAGCAGCCCCCCGTCCGTCGAGGAGACTGAAGCTTTCTTT
CASSPPSVEETEAFF
>TRBJ2-7|TRBD1|TRBV28|-
TGTGCCAGCAGGGAACCGGGACAGGGCGGCGAGCAGTACTTC
CASREPGQGGEQYF
>TRBJ1-5|-|TRBV6-1|-
TGTGCCAGCACCCCCAAGGGGGTGATAGATCAGCCCCAGCATTTT
CASTPKGVIDQPQHF
>TRBJ2-5|-|TRBV11-2|-
TGTGCCAGCAGCTTAGAGTCGGAGACCCAGTACTTC
CASSLESETQYF
>TRBJ2-7|-|TRBV13|-
TGTGCCAGCTGCCGGAGGGGTCTAGCTCCCGAGCAGTACTTC
CASCRRGLAPEQYF
>TRBJ1-6|TRBD1|TRBV4-1|-
TGCGCCAGCAGCCAGAGGACAGGGAGGATTAATTCACCCCTCCACTTT
CASSQRTGRINSPLHF
>TRBJ1-5|-|TRBV7-2|once
TGTGCCAGCAGCTGGGTAGGCAGGGGAAGCAATCAGCCCCAGCATTTT
CASSWVGRGSNQPQHF
>TRBJ1-3|-|TRBV4-1|-
TGCGCCAGCAGCCGCACCGATAGCTCTGGAAACACCATATATTTT
CASSRTDSSGNTIYF
>TRBJ1-1|-|TRBV6-4|once
TGTGCCAGCCGATCGAGGGAAGATTGGGGATGGGACACTGAAGCTTTCTTT
CASRSREDWGWDTEAFF
>TRBJ1-3|TRBD1|TRBV5-1|-
TGCGCCAGCAGCTCGTGGCCCGACAGGGGAAGTGGAAACACCATATATTTT
CASSSWPDRGSGNTIYF
>TRBJ2-7|TRBD1|TRBV9|-
TGTGCCAGCAGCTCCGGGACAGGGGGCTACGAGCAGTACTTC
CASSSGTGGYEQYF
>TRBJ1-1|-|TRBV9|few
TGTGCCAGCAGCGGGCTGACAGACCTGAACACTGAAGCTTTCTTT
CASSGLTDLNTEAFF
>TRBJ2-7|TRBD2|TRBV19|-
TGTGCCAGTAGTCCCCTGGGTCTAGCGGGGGACCACGAGCAGTACTTC
CASSPLGLAGDHEQYF
>TRBJ1-6|-|TRBV6-5|-
TGTGCCAGCAGTTACCAAGCGCTTTCGGATAATTCACCCCTCCACTTT
CASSYQALSDNSPLHF
>TRBJ1-2|-|TRBV6-1|once
TGTGCCAGCAGTGAAACGGGGTACTATGGCTACACCTTC
CASSETGYYGYTF
>TRBJ1-4|-|TRBV29-1|-
TGCAGCGTTGGCAGGGCTAATGAAAAACTGTTTTTT
CSVGRANEKLFF
>TRBJ2-7|TRBD1|TRBV10-1|-
TGCGCCAGCAGTTTTACCGGGACAGGGGTCAACGAGCAGTACTTC
CASSFTGTGVNEQYF
>TRBJ1-5|TRBD1|TRBV30|-
TGTGCCGGCGACAGGGGACGGGGTCAGCCCCAGCATTTT
CAGDRGRGQPQHF
>TRBJ2-7|-|TRBV4-1|-
TGCGCCAGCAGCCAAGTACAGGACGGATACTACGAGCAGTACTTC
CASSQVQDGYYEQYF
>TRBJ1-4|TRBD1|TRBV28|-
TGTGCCAGCAGTTTGGTTGGACAGGGGAGAGAAAAACTGTTTTTT
CASSLVGQGREKLFF
>TRBJ1-1|-|TRBV10-3|once
TGTGCCATCAGTGGGACAGCGAACACTGAAGCTTTCTTT
CAISGTANTEAFF
>TRBJ2-7|-|TRBV4-1|-
TGCGCCAGCAGCCAGGCGTGGAGGGCGTCCGGGGGTTCCGAGCAGTACTTC
CASSQAWRASGGSEQYF
>TRBJ1-2|-|TRBV28|-
TGTGCCAGCAGTTTAGCGCTAGCGACAGCCCCTAGCTATGGCTACACCTTC
CASSLALATAPSYGYTF
>TRBJ1-1|TRBD1|TRBV15|-
TGTGCCACCAGCAGAGATGGACAGGGGAACACTGAAGCTTTCTTT
CATSRDGQGNTEAFF
>TRBJ1-2|TRBD1|TRBV11-2|-
TGTGCCAGCACCGCACCGGGACAGGGGGCGGGTGGCTACACCTTC
CASTAPGQGAGGYTF
>TRBJ2-1|TRBD2|TRBV11-1|-
TGTGCCAGCAGCTTAGGAGACCGACTAGCGGGGCTCAATGAGCAGTTCTTC
CASSLGDRLAGLNEQFF
>TRBJ2-7|TRBD1|TRBV5-1|-
TGCGCCAGCAGCTCCGGGACAGGAGCCTACGAGCAGTACTTC
CASSSGTGAYEQYF
>TRBJ2-5|-|TRBV20-1|-
TGCAGTGGACAGGTTCAAGAGACCCAGTACTTC
CSGQVQETQYF
>TRBJ1-6|-|TRBV7-9|-
TGTGCCAGCAGCCGGGACACGGCTAATTCACCCCTCCACTTT
CASSRDTANSPLHF
>TRBJ1-1|-|TRBV15|-
TGTGCCACCAGCAGAGCGGGAGATGACACTGAAGCTTTCTTT
CATSRAGDDTEAFF
>TRBJ2-7|TRBD1|TRBV29-1|once
TGCAGCGTTCGGACAGGGAGAAATGCCTACGAGCAGTACTTC
CSVRTGRNAYEQYF
>TRBJ1-3|-|TRBV5-1|-
TGCGCCAGCAGCTTGGGACTCGGAAACACCATATATTTT
CASSLGLGNTIYF
>TRBJ1-2|TRBD1|TRBV6-7|-
TGTGCCAGCAGTTCTATACGGACAGGGAACGGCTACACCTTC
CASSSIRTGNGYTF
>TRBJ1-2|-|TRBV6-4|-
TGTGCCAGCAGTGTCACAGCCGATAGGTATGGCTACACCTTC
CASSVTADRYGYTF
>TRBJ2-3|-|TRBV4-1|-
TGCGCCAGCAGCTCTTGGACGGAGGGAGATACGCAGTATTTT
CASSSWTEGDTQYF
>TRBJ2-7|-|TRBV19|-
TGTGCCAGTAGTCTCACCGGGGGTCGTGGGGAGCAGTACTTC
CASSLTGGRGEQYF
>TRBJ2-7|-|TRBV7-2|few
TGTGCCAGCAGCTTCTACCGGGACACCACCTACGAGCAGTACTTC
CASSFYRDTTYEQYF
>TRBJ1-5|-|TRBV28|-
TGTGCCAGCAGGAAAACAGGGCCAGTTCAGCCCCAGCATTTT
CASRKTGPVQPQHF
>TRBJ2-2|-|TRBV30|-
TGTGCCTGGAGATGGCAGGAGAACACCGGGGAGCTGTTTTTT
CAWRWQENTGELFF
>TRBJ2-3|-|TRBV9|-
TGTGCCAGCACCTACGTGACAGATACGCAGTATTTT
CASTYVTDTQYF
>TRBJ1-2|-|TRBV28|-
TGTGCCAGCAGTTTCGGGCAGGGGATTAACTATGGCTACACCTTC
CASSFGQGINYGYTF
>TRBJ2-2|-|TRBV6-6|-
TGTGCCAGCACTCACCCGGCGGATTACACCGGGGAGCTGTTTTTT
CASTHPADYTGELFF
>TRBJ1-5|-|TRBV7-8|-
TGTGCCAGCAGCTTAGAACGGGGGGTTGAGCAGCCCCAGCATTTT
CASSLERGVEQPQHF
>TRBJ1-5|TRBD1|TRBV2|-
TGTGCCAGCAATTCCGGGACAGAACTTTATAGCAATCAGCCCCAGCATTTT
CASNSGTELYSNQPQHF
>TRBJ2-3|TRBD2|TRBV27|-
TGTGCCAGCAGGCCATCGGGGGGGGCAGATACGCAGTATTTT
CASRPSGGADTQYF
>TRBJ1-2|-|TRBV7-2|-
TGTGCCAGCAGCTTAGGAGGGGGGGGGAGTGGCTACACCTTC
CASSLGGGGSGYTF
>TRBJ1-2|-|TRBV6-5|once
TGTGCCAGCACTTGGGGAGGTGGCTACACCTTC
CASTWGGGYTF
>TRBJ1-1|-|TRBV7-9|-
TGTGCCAGCAGCTTAGGATCCCGGGATAATGAAGCTTTCTTT
CASSLGSRDNEAFF
>TRBJ2-7|TRBD1|TRBV19|-
TGTGCCAGTACCTACACAGGGGGCCATCACGAGCAGTACTTC
CASTYTGGHHEQYF
>TRBJ1-2|TRBD1|TRBV18|-
TGTGCCAGCTCCACCGGACAGGAGACAATCGGCTACACCTTC
CASSTGQETIGYTF
>TRBJ2-7|TRBD1|TRBV29-1|-
TGCAGCGTGGGGAGACCGGGACAGGGTTACGAGCAGTACTTC
CSVGRPGQGYEQYF
>TRBJ1-6|-|TRBV2|-
TGTGCCAGCAAGGACAGATCTAAGAGCTCCTATAATTCACCCCTCCACTTT
CASKDRSKSSYNSPLHF
>TRBJ1-1|-|TRBV29-1|-
TGCAGCGGTGAAATACAGGGTCTGGCTGAAGCTTTCTTT
CSGEIQGLAEAFF
>TRBJ2-7|-|TRBV5-1|once
TGCGCCAGCAGCTTTGGAGGGGTGGGCTCCTACGAGCAGTACTTC
CASSFGGVGSYEQYF
>TRBJ1-2|TRBD1|TRBV29-1|once
TGCAGCGACCTCCGGGACAGGGGGTTTGGCTACACCTTC
CSDLRDRGFGYTF